The present TCR beta chain was sequenced within a study of beta chain features in type 1 diabetes. The overall study: Sorted cells, some 110,000,000 in number, were examined across all samples. Findings and limits, study-wide: Insertion counts at VDJ junctions were lower in type 1 diabetes patients, who also showed more deletions there.

CDR3 length: 14 amino acids. V lost 3 bases, J lost 1 base, and 9 bases lay in between. In germline, CDR1 is LNHDA, CDR2 SQIVND (reference sequence). Reverse transcribing all isolated RNA meant expressed TCRB transcripts were sequenced. Profiled with immunoSEQ multiplex PCR; TCRdb holds only in-frame clones, not every one. The sample records 350,000 to 450,000 clones, over 11% being singletons. Of note for this clone: The antigen is undetermined.

The sequenced sample was naive CD4+ T cells from blood. The TCR sequence derives from a man aged 25-40 years in good health. This chain joins TRBV19 and TRBJ2-5; D is undetermined. The CDR3 DNA reads TGTGCCAGTAGTATTGTGGGATCCCAAGAGACCCAGTACTTC. It specifies CASSIVGSQETQYF.